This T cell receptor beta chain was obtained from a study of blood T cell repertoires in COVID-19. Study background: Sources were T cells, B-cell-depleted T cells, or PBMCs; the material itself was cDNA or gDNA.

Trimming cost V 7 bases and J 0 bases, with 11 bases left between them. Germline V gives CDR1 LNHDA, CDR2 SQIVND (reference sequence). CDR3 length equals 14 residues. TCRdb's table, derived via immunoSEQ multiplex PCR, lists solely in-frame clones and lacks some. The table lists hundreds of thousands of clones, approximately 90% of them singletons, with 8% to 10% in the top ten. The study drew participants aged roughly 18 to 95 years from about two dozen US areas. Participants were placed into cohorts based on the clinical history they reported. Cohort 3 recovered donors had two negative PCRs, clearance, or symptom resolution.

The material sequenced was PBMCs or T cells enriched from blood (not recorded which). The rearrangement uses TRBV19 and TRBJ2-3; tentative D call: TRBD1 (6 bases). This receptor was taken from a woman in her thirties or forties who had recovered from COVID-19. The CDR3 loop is CASTGQFSTDTQYF. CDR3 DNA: TGTGCCAGTACTGGACAGTTCAGCACAGATACGCAGTATTTT.